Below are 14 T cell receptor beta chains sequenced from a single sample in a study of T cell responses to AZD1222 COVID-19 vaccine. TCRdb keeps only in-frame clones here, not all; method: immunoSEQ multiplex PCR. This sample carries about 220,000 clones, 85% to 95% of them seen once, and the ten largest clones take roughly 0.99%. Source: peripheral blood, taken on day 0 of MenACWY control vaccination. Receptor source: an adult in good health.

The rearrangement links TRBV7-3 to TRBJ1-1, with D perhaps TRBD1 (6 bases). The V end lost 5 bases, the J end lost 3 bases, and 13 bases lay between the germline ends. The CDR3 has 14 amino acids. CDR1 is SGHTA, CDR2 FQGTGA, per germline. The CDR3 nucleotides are TGTGCCAGCAGCCAACAGGGAACGGACACTGAAGCTTTCTTT. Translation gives CASSQQGTDTEAFF.

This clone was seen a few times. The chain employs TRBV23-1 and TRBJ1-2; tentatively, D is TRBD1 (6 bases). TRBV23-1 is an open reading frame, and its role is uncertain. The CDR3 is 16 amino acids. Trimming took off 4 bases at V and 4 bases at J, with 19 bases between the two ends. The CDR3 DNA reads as TGCGCCAGCAGTCCGAGGGGCAGGGGATGGGGCTATGGCTACACCTTC. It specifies CASSPRGRGWGYGYTF.

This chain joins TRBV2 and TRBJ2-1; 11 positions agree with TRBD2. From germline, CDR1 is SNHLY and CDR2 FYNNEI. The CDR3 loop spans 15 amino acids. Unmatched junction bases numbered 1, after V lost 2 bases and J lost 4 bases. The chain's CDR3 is CASSERTSGYNEQFF. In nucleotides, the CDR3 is TGTGCCAGCAGTGAACGGACTAGCGGGTACAATGAGCAGTTCTTC.

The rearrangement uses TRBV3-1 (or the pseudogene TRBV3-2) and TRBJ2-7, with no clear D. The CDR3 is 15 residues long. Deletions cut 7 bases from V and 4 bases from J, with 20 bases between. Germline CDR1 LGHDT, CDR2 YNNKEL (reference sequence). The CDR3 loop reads CASTSKGWVGYEQYF. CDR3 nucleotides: TGTGCCAGCACCTCGAAGGGTTGGGTGGGGTACGAGCAGTACTTC.

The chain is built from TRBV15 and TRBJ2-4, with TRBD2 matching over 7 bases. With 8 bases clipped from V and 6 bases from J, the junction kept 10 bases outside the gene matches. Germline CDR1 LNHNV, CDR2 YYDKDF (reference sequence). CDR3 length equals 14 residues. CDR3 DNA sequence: TGTGCCACCTCAGAGGGAGGGGACGGAAACATTCAGTACTTC. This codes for CATSEGGDGNIQYF.

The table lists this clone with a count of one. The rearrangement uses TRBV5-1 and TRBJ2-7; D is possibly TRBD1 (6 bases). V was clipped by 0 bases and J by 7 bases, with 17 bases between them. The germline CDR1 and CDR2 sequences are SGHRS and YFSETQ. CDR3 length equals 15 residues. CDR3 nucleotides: TGCGCCAGCAGCTTGGCGGGGCAGGGGAATGAAGAGCAGTACTTC. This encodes CASSLAGQGNEEQYF.

CDR3 nucleotides: TGTGCCAGCAGCTTGGACAGGGCTGGAAACACCATATATTTT. Residues: CASSLDRAGNTIYF. V and J are TRBV7-3 and TRBJ1-3; TRBD1 matches 8 bases. The CDR3 covers 14 residues. V shed 3 bases, J shed 2 bases, and the junction held 0 bases outside the gene matches. The V gene's germline CDR1 is SGHTA and CDR2 FQGTGA.

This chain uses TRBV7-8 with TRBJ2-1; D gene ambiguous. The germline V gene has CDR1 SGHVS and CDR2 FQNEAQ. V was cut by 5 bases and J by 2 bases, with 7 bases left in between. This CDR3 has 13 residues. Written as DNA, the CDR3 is TGTGCCAGCAGCAACAGCCCCTACAATGAGCAGTTCTTC. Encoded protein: CASSNSPYNEQFF.

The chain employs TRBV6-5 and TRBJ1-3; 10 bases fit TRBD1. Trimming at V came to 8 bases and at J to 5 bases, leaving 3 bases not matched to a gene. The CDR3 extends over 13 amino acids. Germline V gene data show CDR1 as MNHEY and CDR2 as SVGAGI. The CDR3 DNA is TGTGCCAGCGGGGACAGGGGACGAAACACCATATATTTT. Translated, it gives CASGDRGRNTIYF.

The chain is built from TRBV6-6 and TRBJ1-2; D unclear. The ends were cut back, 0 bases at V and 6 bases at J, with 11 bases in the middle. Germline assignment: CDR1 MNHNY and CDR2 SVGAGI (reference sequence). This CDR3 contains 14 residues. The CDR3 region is CASSYSTKVDGYTF. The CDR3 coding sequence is TGTGCCAGCAGTTACTCGACGAAGGTAGATGGCTACACCTTC.

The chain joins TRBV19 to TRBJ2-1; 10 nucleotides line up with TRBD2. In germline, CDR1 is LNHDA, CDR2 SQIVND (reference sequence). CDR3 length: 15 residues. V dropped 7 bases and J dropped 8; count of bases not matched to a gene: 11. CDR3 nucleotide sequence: TGTGCCAGTACCCCCCAGAGCGGGGGGGCCTATGAGCAGTTCTTC. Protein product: CASTPQSGGAYEQFF. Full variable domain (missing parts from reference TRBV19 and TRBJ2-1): DGGITQSPKYLFRKEGQNVTLSCEQNLNHDAMYWYRQDPGQGLRLIYYSQIVNDFQKGDIAEGYSVSREKKESFPLTVTSAQKNPTAFYLCASTPQSGGAYEQFFGPGTRLTVL.

CDR3 region: CAIGQGYSPLHF. The CDR3 DNA reads TGTGCCATCGGGCAGGGATATTCACCCCTCCACTTT. The gene calls are TRBV12-3 or TRBV12-4 and TRBJ1-6; a possible D gene is TRBD1 (5 bases). The V and J ends lost 10 bases and 8 bases respectively, with 12 bases between them. The CDR3 is made up of 12 amino acids.

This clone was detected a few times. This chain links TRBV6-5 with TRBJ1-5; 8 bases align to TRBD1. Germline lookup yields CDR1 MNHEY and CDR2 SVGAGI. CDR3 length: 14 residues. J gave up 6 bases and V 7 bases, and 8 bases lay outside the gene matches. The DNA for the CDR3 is TGTGCCAGCACAGAGGCAGGGGGCGGTCAGCCCCAGCATTTT. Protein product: CASTEAGGGQPQHF.

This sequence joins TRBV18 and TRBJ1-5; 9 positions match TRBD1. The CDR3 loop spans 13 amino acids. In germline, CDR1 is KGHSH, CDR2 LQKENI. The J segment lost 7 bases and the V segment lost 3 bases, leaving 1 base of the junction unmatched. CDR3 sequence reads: CASSPGQGQPQHF. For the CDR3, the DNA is TGTGCCAGCTCACCGGGACAGGGCCAGCCCCAGCATTTT.